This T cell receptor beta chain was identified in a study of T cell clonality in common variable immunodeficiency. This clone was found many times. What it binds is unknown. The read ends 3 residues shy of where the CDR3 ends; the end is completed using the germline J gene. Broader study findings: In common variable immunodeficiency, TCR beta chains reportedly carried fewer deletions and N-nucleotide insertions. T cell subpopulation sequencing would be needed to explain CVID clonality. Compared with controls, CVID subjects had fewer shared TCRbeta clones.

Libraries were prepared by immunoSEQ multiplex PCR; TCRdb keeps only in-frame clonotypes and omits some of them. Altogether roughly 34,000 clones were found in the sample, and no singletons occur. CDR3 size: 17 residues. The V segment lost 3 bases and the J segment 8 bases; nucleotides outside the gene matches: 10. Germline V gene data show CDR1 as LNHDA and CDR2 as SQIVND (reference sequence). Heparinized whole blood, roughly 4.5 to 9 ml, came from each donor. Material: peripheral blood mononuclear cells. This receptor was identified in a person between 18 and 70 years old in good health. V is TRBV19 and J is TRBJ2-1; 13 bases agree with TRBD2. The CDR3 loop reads CASSIPRTSGRFDEQFF. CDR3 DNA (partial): TGTGCCAGTAGTATCCCCAGGACTAGCGGGAGATTCGATGAG.